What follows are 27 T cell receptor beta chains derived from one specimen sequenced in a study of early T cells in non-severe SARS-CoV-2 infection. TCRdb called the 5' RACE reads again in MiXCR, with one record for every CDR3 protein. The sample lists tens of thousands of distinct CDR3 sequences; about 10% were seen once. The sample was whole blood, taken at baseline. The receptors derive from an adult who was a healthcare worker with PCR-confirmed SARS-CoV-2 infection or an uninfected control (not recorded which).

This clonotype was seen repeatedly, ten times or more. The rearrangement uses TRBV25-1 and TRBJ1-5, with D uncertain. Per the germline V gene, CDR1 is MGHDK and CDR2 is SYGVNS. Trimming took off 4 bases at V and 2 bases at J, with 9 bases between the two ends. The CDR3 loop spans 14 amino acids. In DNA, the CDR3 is TGTGCCAGCAGTGCGCCCGGAGGCAATCAGCCCCAGCATTTT. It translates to CASSAPGGNQPQHF.

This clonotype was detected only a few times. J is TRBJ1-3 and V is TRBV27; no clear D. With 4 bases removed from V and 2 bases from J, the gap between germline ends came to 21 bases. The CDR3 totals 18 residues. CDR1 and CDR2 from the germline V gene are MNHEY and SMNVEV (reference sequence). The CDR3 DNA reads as TGTGCCAGCAGTTCGCCCTCCTTACAAAGAAGGGCTGGAAACACCATATATTTT. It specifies CASSSPSLQRRAGNTIYF.

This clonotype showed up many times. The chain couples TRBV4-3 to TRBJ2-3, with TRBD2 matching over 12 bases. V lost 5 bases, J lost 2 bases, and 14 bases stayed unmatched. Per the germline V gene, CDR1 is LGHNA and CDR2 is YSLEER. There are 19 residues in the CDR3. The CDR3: CASSEGGMTSGGLTDTQYF. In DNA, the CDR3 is TGCGCCAGCAGCGAAGGGGGTATGACTAGCGGGGGACTCACAGATACGCAGTATTTT.

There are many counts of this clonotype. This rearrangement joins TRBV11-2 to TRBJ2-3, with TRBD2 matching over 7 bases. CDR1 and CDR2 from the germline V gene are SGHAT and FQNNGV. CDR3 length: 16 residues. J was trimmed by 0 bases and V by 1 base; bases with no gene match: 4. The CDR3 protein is CASSLVPGGSTDTQYF. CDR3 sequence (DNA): TGTGCCAGCAGCTTAGTCCCGGGGGGAAGCACAGATACGCAGTATTTT.

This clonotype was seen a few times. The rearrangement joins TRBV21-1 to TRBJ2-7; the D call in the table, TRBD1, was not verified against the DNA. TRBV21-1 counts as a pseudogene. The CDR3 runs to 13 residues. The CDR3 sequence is CASSKAEGSEQYF. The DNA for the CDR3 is TGTGCCAGCAGCAAAGCGGAGGGGAGCGAGCAGTACTTC.

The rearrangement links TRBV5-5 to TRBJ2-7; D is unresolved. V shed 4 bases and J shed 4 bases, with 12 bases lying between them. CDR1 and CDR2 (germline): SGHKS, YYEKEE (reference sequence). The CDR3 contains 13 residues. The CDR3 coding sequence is TGTGCCAGCAGCCTGAGAGTCACGTACGAGCAGTACTTC. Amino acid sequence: CASSLRVTYEQYF.

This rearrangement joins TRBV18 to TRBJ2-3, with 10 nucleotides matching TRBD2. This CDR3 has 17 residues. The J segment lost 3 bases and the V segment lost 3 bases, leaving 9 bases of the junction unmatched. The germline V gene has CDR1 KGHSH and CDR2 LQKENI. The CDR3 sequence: CASSPSERGGWTDTQYF. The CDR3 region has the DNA TGTGCCAGCTCACCGTCTGAGCGGGGGGGCTGGACAGATACGCAGTATTTT.

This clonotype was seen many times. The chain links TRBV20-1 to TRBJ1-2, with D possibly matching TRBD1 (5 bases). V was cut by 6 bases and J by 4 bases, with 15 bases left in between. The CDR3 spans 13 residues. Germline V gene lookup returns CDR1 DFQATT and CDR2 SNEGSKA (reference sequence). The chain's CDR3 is CSAYDSRTYGYTF. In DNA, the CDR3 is TGCAGTGCATACGACAGCCGTACCTATGGCTACACCTTC.

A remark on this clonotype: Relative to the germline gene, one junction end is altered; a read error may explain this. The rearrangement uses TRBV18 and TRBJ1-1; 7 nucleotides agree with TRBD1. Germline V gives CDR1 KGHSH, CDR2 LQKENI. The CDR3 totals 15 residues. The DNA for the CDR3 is TGTGCCAGCTCCCCACAGGGGACCAAGGGCACTGAAGCTTTTTTT. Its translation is CASSPQGTKGTEAFF.

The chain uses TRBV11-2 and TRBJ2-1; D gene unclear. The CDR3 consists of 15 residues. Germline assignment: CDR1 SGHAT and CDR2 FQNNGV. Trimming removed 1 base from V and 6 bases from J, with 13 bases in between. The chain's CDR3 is CASSLVLQPVNEQFF. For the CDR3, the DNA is TGTGCCAGCAGCTTAGTTCTACAGCCAGTCAATGAGCAGTTCTTC.

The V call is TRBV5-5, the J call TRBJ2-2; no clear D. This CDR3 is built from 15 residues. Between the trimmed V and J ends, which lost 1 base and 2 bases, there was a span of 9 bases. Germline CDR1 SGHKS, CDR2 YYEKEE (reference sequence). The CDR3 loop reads CASSLSQTNTGELFF. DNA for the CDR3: TGTGCCAGCAGCTTGAGTCAGACTAACACCGGGGAGCTGTTTTTT.

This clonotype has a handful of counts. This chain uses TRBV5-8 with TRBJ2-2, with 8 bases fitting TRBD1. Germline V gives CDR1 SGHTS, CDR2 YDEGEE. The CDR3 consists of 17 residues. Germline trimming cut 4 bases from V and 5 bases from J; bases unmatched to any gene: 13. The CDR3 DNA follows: TGTGCCAGCAGCCCCCGGGACAGGAAGCCGTGGACCGGGGAGCTGTTTTTT. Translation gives CASSPRDRKPWTGELFF. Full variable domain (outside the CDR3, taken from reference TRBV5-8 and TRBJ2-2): EAGVTQSPTHLIKTRGQQATLRCSPISGHTSVYWYQQALGLGLQFLLWYDEGEERNRGNFPPRFSGRQFPNYSSELNVNALELEDSALYLCASSPRDRKPWTGELFFGEGSRLTVL.

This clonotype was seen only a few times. The CDR3 loop is CASSQLQTRGYTF. CDR3 coding DNA: TGTGCCAGCAGCCAACTCCAAACTCGCGGCTACACCTTC. The chain joins TRBV14 to TRBJ1-2; D is uncertain. The V gene's germline CDR1 is SGHDN and CDR2 FVKESK. There are 13 residues in the CDR3. With 2 bases removed from V and 8 bases from J, the gap between germline ends came to 12 bases.

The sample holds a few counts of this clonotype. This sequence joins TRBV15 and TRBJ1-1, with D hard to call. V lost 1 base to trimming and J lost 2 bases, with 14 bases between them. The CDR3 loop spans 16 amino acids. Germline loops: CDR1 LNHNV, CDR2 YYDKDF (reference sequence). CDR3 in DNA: TGTGCCACCAGCAGAGTCCCGCTTGCGGAAAACACTGAAGCTTTCTTT. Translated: CATSRVPLAENTEAFF.

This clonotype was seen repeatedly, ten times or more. In nucleotides, the CDR3 is TGCGCCAGCAGTGATAGTGGGGGACAGGGGGCCTCTGGGGCCAACGTCCTGACTTTC. Translated, it gives CASSDSGGQGASGANVLTF. The chain is built from TRBV10-2 and TRBJ2-6; 12 nucleotides match TRBD1. This CDR3 contains 19 residues. The ends lost 3 bases at V and 0 bases at J; junction bases unmatched: 6. Germline assignment: CDR1 WSHSY and CDR2 SAAADI.

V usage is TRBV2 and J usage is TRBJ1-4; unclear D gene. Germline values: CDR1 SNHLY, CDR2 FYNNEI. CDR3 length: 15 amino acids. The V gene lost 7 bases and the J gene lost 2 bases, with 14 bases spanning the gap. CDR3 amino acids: CASIPLWKTNEKLFF. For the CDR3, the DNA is TGTGCCAGCATCCCTCTTTGGAAGACTAATGAAAAACTGTTTTTT.

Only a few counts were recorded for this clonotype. The CDR3 DNA follows: TGTGCCAGCAGCCAAGACGGGGGGGGCTTGTATGAGCAGTTCTTC. Translating gives CASSQDGGGLYEQFF. J is TRBJ2-1 and V is TRBV25-1; TRBD2 matches 8 bases. Trimming removed 6 bases from V and 8 bases from J; junction bases left unmatched: 12. This CDR3 is built from 15 residues. Germline assignment: CDR1 MGHDK and CDR2 SYGVNS.

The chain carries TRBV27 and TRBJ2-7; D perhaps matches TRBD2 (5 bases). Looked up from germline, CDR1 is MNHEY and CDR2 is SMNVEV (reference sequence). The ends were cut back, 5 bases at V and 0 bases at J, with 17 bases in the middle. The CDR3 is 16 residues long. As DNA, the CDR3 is TGTGCCAGCAGTCCCGTCCATTTACGGGGCTCCTACGAGCAGTACTTC. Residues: CASSPVHLRGSYEQYF.

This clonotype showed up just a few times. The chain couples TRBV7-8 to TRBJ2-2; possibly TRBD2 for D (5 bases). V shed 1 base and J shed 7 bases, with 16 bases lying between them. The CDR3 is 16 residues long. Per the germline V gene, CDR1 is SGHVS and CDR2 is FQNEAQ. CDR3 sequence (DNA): TGTGCCAGCAGCTTAGGGGCTAGCCAGCACCGCGGGGAGCTGTTTTTT. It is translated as CASSLGASQHRGELFF.

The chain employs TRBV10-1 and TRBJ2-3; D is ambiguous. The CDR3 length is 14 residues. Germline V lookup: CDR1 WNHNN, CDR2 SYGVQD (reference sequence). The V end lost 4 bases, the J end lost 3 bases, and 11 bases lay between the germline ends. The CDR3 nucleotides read TGCGCCAGCAGTGCTCCGGCGGAGACAGATACGCAGTATTTT. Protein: CASSAPAETDTQYF.

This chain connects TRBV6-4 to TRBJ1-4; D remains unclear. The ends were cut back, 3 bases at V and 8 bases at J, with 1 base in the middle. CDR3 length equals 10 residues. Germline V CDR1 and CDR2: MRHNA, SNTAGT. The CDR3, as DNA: TGTGCCAGCAGTGAAGAAAAACTGTTTTTT. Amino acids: CASSEEKLFF.

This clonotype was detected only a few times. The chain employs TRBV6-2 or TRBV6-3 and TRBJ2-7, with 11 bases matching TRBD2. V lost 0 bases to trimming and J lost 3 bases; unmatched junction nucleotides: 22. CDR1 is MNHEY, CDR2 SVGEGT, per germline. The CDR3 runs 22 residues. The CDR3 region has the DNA TGTGCCAGCAGTTACTCGATTGCTCCTAATTCCCCTAGCGGGGGGCCCGTCTACGAGCAGTACTTC. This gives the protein CASSYSIAPNSPSGGPVYEQYF.

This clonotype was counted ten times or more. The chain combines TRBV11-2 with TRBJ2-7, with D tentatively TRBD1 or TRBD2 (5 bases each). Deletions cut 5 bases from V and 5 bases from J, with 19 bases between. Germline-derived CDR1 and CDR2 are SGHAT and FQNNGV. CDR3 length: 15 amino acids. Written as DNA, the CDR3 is TGTGCCAGCAGCCACCTCCGTTGGGGGTCCCACGAGCAGTACTTC. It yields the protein CASSHLRWGSHEQYF.

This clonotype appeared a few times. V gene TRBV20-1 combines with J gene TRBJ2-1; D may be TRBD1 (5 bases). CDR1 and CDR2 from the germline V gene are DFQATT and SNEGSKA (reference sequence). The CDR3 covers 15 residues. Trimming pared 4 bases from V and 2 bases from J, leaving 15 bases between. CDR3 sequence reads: CSATRGARTYNEQFF. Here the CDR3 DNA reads TGCAGTGCTACCCGTGGGGCGAGGACCTACAATGAGCAGTTCTTC.

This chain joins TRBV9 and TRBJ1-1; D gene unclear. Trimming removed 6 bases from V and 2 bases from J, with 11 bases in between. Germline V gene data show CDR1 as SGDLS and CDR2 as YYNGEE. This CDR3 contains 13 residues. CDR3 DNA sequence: TGTGCCAGCAACACCGACCCAAACACTGAAGCTTTCTTT. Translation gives CASNTDPNTEAFF.

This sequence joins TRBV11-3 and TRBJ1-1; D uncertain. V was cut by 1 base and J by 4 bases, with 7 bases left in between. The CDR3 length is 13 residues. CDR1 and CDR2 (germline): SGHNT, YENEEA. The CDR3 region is CASSLGSGTEAFF. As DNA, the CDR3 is TGTGCCAGCAGCTTAGGTAGCGGCACTGAAGCTTTCTTT.

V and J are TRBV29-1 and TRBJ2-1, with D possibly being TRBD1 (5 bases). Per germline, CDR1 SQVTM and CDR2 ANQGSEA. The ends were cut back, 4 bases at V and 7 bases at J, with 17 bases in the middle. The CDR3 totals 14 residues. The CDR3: CSVVRVGYGNEQFF. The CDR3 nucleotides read TGCAGCGTTGTCAGGGTCGGGTATGGGAATGAGCAGTTCTTC.